This is a list of T cell receptor beta chains from one sample in a study of blood T cell repertoires in COVID-19. TCRdb's table, derived via immunoSEQ multiplex PCR, lists solely in-frame clones and lacks some. The repertoire holds around 190,000 clones, with around 80% as singletons. Sequencing was done on a sample of peripheral blood. The receptors were sampled from a human donor in a cohort sampled during active COVID-19. CDR3s include the opening cysteine and the closing phenylalanine or tryptophan. Each record gives: V gene, D gene, clone size, J gene, CDR3 DNA, CDR3 protein. D genes are given only for firm matches. Not every row has a clone size; where given, it reads once, few, many or a size class.

>TRBV6-5|TRBD1|-|TRBJ2-1
TGTGCCAGCAGTCGGACAGGTGGTCTAAGCAATGAGCAGTTCTTC
CASSRTGGLSNEQFF
>TRBV7-9|-|few|TRBJ1-1
TGTGCCAGCAGCCGCATCGGGGGTGCAATGAACACTGAAGCTTTCTTT
CASSRIGGAMNTEAFF
>TRBV28|TRBD1|-|TRBJ1-2
TGTGCCAGCGGCACAGGGGGGAAAGGCTACACCTTC
CASGTGGKGYTF
>TRBV18|TRBD2|-|TRBJ2-3
TGTGCCAGCTCACCACATCCACTAGCGGGAGGAACTACGCAGTATTTT
CASSPHPLAGGTTQYF
>TRBV15|-|-|TRBJ1-4
TGTGCCACCAGCAGAGATCCAGGGGCAACTAATGAAAAACTGTTTTTT
CATSRDPGATNEKLFF
>TRBV18|TRBD2|-|TRBJ2-1
TGTGCCAGCTCACCGAAGGGCCCGGGAGGCGCCTACAATGAGCAGTTCTTC
CASSPKGPGGAYNEQFF
>TRBV7-8|TRBD1|-|TRBJ2-7
TGTGCCAGCAGCACGCGACAGGGCCCCTACTACGAGCAGTACTTC
CASSTRQGPYYEQYF
>TRBV15|TRBD2|-|TRBJ2-7
TGTGCCACCAGCAGAGCTGGGACTAGCGGGAGGTACGAGCAGTACTTC
CATSRAGTSGRYEQYF
>TRBV28|TRBD1|-|TRBJ1-2
TGTGCCAGCAGTTTGGGACAGACTAGAACAATCTATGGCTACACCTTC
CASSLGQTRTIYGYTF
>TRBV7-9|-|-|TRBJ1-4
TGTGCCAGCAGCTCCGGGACACCTGAAAAACTGTTTTTT
CASSSGTPEKLFF
>TRBV29-1|-|-|TRBJ1-5
TGCAGCGTGAGGGACATGTGGAATCAGCCCCAGCATTTT
CSVRDMWNQPQHF
>TRBV5-1|-|-|TRBJ2-3
TGCGCCAGCAGCGGCCTCGTAGGGGCGTGGACAGATACGCAGTATTTT
CASSGLVGAWTDTQYF
>TRBV7-8|-|-|TRBJ2-7
TGTGCCAGCAGCCAGTACAGGGACGAGCAGTACTTC
CASSQYRDEQYF
>TRBV5-5|-|once|TRBJ2-7
TGTGCCAGCAGCTCCGCTAATAGACAGCAAGAATACGAGCAGTACTTC
CASSSANRQQEYEQYF
>TRBV10-3|-|-|TRBJ1-1
TGTGCCATCAGTAAGACAGCGAACACTGAAGCTTTCTTT
CAISKTANTEAFF
>TRBV7-2|TRBD2|-|TRBJ2-5
TGTGCCAGCAGCTACTACCTGACTAGCGTGCAAGAGACCCAGTACTTC
CASSYYLTSVQETQYF
>TRBV19|TRBD2|few|TRBJ2-7
TGTGCCAGTAGTAGCGGGAGCTCCTACGAGCAGTACTTC
CASSSGSSYEQYF
>TRBV7-9|-|few|TRBJ2-5
TGTGCCAGCAGCGACACAGGAAGAGGAGAGACCCAGTACTTC
CASSDTGRGETQYF
>TRBV13|TRBD2|-|TRBJ2-5
TGTGCCAGCAGCTCGGGACTAGCGGGTTGGCAGGAGACCCAGTACTTC
CASSSGLAGWQETQYF
>TRBV28|TRBD1|-|TRBJ2-7
TGTGCCAGCAGCCGGACAGGGGGTAGTTACGAGCAGTACTTC
CASSRTGGSYEQYF
>TRBV7-2|-|-|TRBJ1-4
TGTGCCAGCAGCTTAGTTGGAGGGATCAGAGAAGAAAAACTGTTTTTT
CASSLVGGIREEKLFF
>TRBV15|-|-|TRBJ1-5
TGTGCCACCAGCCCCCGGCCAGGTTATAGCAATCAGCCCCAGCATTTT
CATSPRPGYSNQPQHF
>TRBV30|-|-|TRBJ2-1
TGTGCCTGGCGGAGGGGACCACGGGCGTCCAATGAGCAGTTCTTC
CAWRRGPRASNEQFF
>TRBV20-1|TRBD2|-|TRBJ2-7
TGCAGTGCTAGTATTTCCGGGACTAGGATACCCTACGAGCAGTACTTC
CSASISGTRIPYEQYF
>TRBV2|-|-|TRBJ1-1
TGTGCCAGCAGGGGGAACGATTGGGACTGGGAGGGTTACACTGAAGCTTTCTTT
CASRGNDWDWEGYTEAFF
>TRBV7-8|TRBD2|-|TRBJ2-7
TGTGCCAGCAGCTTGTTTGCTAGCGGGCCCCCCTACGAGCAGTACTTC
CASSLFASGPPYEQYF
>TRBV11-2|TRBD2|-|TRBJ2-3
TGTGCCAGCAGCTTATGGTCACTAGCGGACGACACAGATACGCAGTATTTT
CASSLWSLADDTDTQYF
>TRBV28|TRBD2|-|TRBJ2-1
TGTGCCAGCAGTAAAAGCGGGAGTACCTACAATGAGCAGTTCTTC
CASSKSGSTYNEQFF
>TRBV7-2|-|-|TRBJ1-4
TGTGCCAGCAGCTTAGATTGGGCGTCAACTAATGAAAAACTGTTTTTT
CASSLDWASTNEKLFF
>TRBV2|TRBD2|-|TRBJ2-1
TGTGCCAGCAGTGGGACTAGCGGGAGGTCTGTGGACAATGAGCAGTTCTTC
CASSGTSGRSVDNEQFF
>TRBV13|TRBD1|-|TRBJ2-7
TGTGCCAGCAGCTTGGGGACAGGGAAAGGGGGCGAGCAGTACTTC
CASSLGTGKGGEQYF
>TRBV19|-|-|TRBJ2-7
TGTGCCAGTAGCCCGAACGGATGGCTAGATGACTACGAGCAGTACTTC
CASSPNGWLDDYEQYF
>TRBV16|TRBD1|few|TRBJ2-1
TGTGCCAGCAGCCAATTAGAGGGGACAGGGGTCAATGAGCAGTTCTTC
CASSQLEGTGVNEQFF
>TRBV5-1|TRBD1|-|TRBJ2-1
TGCGCCAGCAGCAGACAGGGGGCCGCACAATATGAGCAGTTCTTC
CASSRQGAAQYEQFF
>TRBV7-9|-|few|TRBJ2-2
TGTGCCAGCAGCTTAACCACGGACAGCACCGGGGAGCTGTTTTTT
CASSLTTDSTGELFF
>TRBV11-2|TRBD2|-|TRBJ2-7
TGTGCCAGCAGCTTAGGGGGACTAGCGGGCGTCGGACGCCAGGGCGAGCAGTACTTC
CASSLGGLAGVGRQGEQYF
>TRBV3-1/TRBV3-2|TRBD1|-|TRBJ1-2
TGTGCCAGCAGCCAGGGACAGGGCTATGGCTACACCTTC
CASSQGQGYGYTF
>TRBV7-2|TRBD2|-|TRBJ2-2
TGTGCCAGCAGCCCTGGACTAGCGAACACCGGGGAGCTGTTTTTT
CASSPGLANTGELFF
>TRBV7-8|-|-|TRBJ1-1
TGTGCCAGCAGCTTAGAAGGGAGCCTGAGCACTGAAGCTTTCTTT
CASSLEGSLSTEAFF
>TRBV4-1|TRBD1|-|TRBJ1-5
TGCGCCAGCAGCCGGGACAGGGAGAATCAGCCCCAGCATTTT
CASSRDRENQPQHF
>TRBV5-4|-|few|TRBJ2-1
TGTGCCAGCAGCTCCGGACTAAACAGCTACAATGAGCAGTTCTTC
CASSSGLNSYNEQFF
>TRBV2|-|-|TRBJ2-2
TGTGCCAGCAGGCCCCGGGGGAGCGGAGCCAACACCGGGGAGCTGTTTTTT
CASRPRGSGANTGELFF
>TRBV2|TRBD2|-|TRBJ2-3
TGTGCCAGCTGGAAAGGGGGGGGACTAGCCGAAGTCACAGATACGCAGTATTTT
CASWKGGGLAEVTDTQYF
>TRBV5-1|TRBD1|-|TRBJ1-1
TGCGCCAGCAGTCCCTTCACCGGACAGGGAACCCGAACTGAAGCTTTCTTT
CASSPFTGQGTRTEAFF
>TRBV5-1|-|once|TRBJ1-1
TGCGCCAGCACACGGGGAACGAACACTGAAGCTTTCTTT
CASTRGTNTEAFF